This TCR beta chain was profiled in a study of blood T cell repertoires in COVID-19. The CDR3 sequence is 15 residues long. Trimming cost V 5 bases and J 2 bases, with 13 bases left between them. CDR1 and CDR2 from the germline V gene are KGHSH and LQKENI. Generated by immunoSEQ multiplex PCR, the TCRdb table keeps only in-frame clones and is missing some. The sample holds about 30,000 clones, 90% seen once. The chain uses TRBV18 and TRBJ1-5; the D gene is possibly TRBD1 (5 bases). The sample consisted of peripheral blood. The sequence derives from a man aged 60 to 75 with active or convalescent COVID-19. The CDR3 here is CASSRVRVGNQPQHF. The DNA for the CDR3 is TGTGCCAGCTCAAGGGTCAGGGTTGGCAATCAGCCCCAGCATTTT.